A single sample is the source of the 20 T cell receptor beta chains below, sequenced in a study of somatic mutations in cytotoxic T cells in rheumatoid arthritis. Sequencing was performed with immunoSEQ multiplex PCR; in TCRdb, only in-frame clones are kept and a portion is missing. The table lists approximately 15,000 clones, 70% to 75% of them singletons. Sequencing used CD8+ T cells sorted from blood. These receptors were collected from an adult with rheumatoid arthritis.

This chain uses TRBV29-1 with TRBJ2-1; 14 positions agree with TRBD2. V lost 7 bases, J lost 1 base, and 9 bases stayed unmatched. The CDR3 runs 17 residues. Germline V gene lookup returns CDR1 SQVTM and CDR2 ANQGSEA. This CDR3 is CSARGLAGGWSYNEQFF. The CDR3 region has the DNA TGCAGCGCCAGAGGACTAGCGGGAGGCTGGTCCTACAATGAGCAGTTCTTC.

There are a few counts of this clone. Here the CDR3 DNA reads TGTGCCAGTAGTCTAACTAGCGGGTCTTCCTACGAGCAGTACTTC. Encoded protein: CASSLTSGSSYEQYF. The gene calls are TRBV19 and TRBJ2-7; TRBD2 matches 9 bases. Germline CDR1 LNHDA, CDR2 SQIVND (reference sequence). CDR3 length: 15 residues. V lost 5 bases, J lost 1 base, and 6 bases stayed unmatched.

The chain joins TRBV27 to TRBJ1-5; a weak D match, TRBD1 (5 bases). The CDR3 has 15 residues. V dropped 2 bases and J dropped 5 bases, with 13 bases sitting between them. Germline lookup yields CDR1 MNHEY and CDR2 SMNVEV (reference sequence). CDR3 sequence: CASSLGTRGDQPQHF. The CDR3 region has the DNA TGTGCCAGCAGTTTAGGGACGAGGGGTGATCAGCCCCAGCATTTT.

The chain recombines TRBV13 with TRBJ2-1; D unresolved. The germline CDR1 and CDR2 sequences are PRHDT and FYEKMQ (reference sequence). The CDR3 totals 14 residues. Trimming left V 5 bases short and J 2 bases short, with 10 bases between. CDR3 bases: TGTGCCAGCAGCCCCTCCGGACCCTACAATGAGCAGTTCTTC. Amino acids: CASSPSGPYNEQFF.

J is TRBJ2-1 and V is TRBV7-6, with D maybe TRBD2 (5 bases). There are 12 residues in the CDR3. With 4 bases removed from V and 8 bases from J, the gap between germline ends came to 9 bases. In germline, CDR1 is SGHVS, CDR2 FNYEAQ. The CDR3, as DNA: TGTGCCAGCAGCTACGGAGGAGATGAGCAGTTCTTC. Translating it yields CASSYGGDEQFF.

The V gene is TRBV28, the J gene TRBJ1-6, with unresolved D. The CDR3 extends over 13 amino acids. CDR1 is MDHEN and CDR2 is SYDVKM in the germline V gene. V was clipped by 2 bases and J by 7 bases, with 6 bases between them. The CDR3, as DNA: TGTGCCAGCAGTTTAGTGACAAATTCACCCCTCCACTTT. It yields the protein CASSLVTNSPLHF.

The chain links TRBV4-1 to TRBJ1-2; 8 nucleotides align to TRBD1. CDR3 size: 13 residues. V trimming: 4 bases; J trimming: 7 bases; junction bases outside the gene matches: 5. Germline CDR1 reads MGHRA; CDR2 reads YSYEKL. CDR3 sequence: CASSPTGGSGYTF. CDR3 in DNA: TGCGCCAGCAGCCCTACAGGGGGTAGTGGCTACACCTTC.

The chain links TRBV7-9 to TRBJ2-3, with a possible D match to TRBD2 (5 bases). The V gene lost 8 bases and the J gene lost 2 bases, with 11 bases spanning the gap. This CDR3 spans 13 amino acids. Germline lookup yields CDR1 SEHNR and CDR2 FQNEAQ (reference sequence). The CDR3, as DNA: TGTGCCAGCCGCCCGGGGTCCACAGATACGCAGTATTTT. Its protein product is CASRPGSTDTQYF.

This clone was seen once. V gene TRBV4-2 combines with J gene TRBJ2-2; D possibly corresponds to TRBD2 (7 bases). This CDR3 has 14 amino acids. Trimming took 8 bases from V and 2 from J, leaving 12 bases between them. Germline V CDR1 and CDR2: LGHNA, YNFKEQ. The CDR3 DNA sequence: TGTGCCAGCGCGCGGGGGCTAAACACCGGGGAGCTGTTTTTT. Translation: CASARGLNTGELFF.

In its sample, this clone was seen once. This chain uses TRBV5-1 with TRBJ2-2; a possible D gene is TRBD2 (6 bases). The CDR3 is 16 residues long. The ends were cut back, 4 bases at V and 0 bases at J, with 13 bases in the middle. CDR1 SGHRS and CDR2 YFSETQ come from the germline V gene. DNA of the CDR3: TGCGCCAGCAGCCCGTTCGGGGGAGCGAACACCGGGGAGCTGTTTTTT. Encoded protein: CASSPFGGANTGELFF.

The chain carries TRBV6-4 and TRBJ1-2, with TRBD1 matching over 11 bases. This CDR3 is built from 14 residues. Per germline, CDR1 MRHNA and CDR2 SNTAGT. V was clipped by 0 bases and J by 7 bases; unmatched bases: 1. CDR3 bases: TGTGCCAGCAGTGACTCCGGGACAGGGGGTGGCTACACCTTC. Protein sequence: CASSDSGTGGGYTF.

The rearrangement links TRBV28 to TRBJ2-7; the D gene is possibly TRBD1 (6 bases). The V end was cut by 3 bases, the J end by 0 bases, with 12 bases between. CDR3 length: 15 residues. Germline V CDR1 and CDR2: MDHEN, SYDVKM. The CDR3 loop is CASSFRWTDSYEQYF. The CDR3 coding sequence is TGTGCCAGCAGTTTCCGGTGGACAGACTCCTACGAGCAGTACTTC.

This clone was seen only once. The rearrangement joins TRBV7-8 to TRBJ1-6, with no clear D. The CDR3 extends over 13 amino acids. Germline V gene lookup returns CDR1 SGHVS and CDR2 FQNEAQ. V lost 5 bases, J lost 7 bases, and 9 bases lay in between. CDR3 sequence reads: CASSLSRNSPLHF. DNA for the CDR3: TGTGCCAGCAGCCTCTCCCGAAATTCACCCCTCCACTTT.

Only one count was recorded for this clone. The chain joins TRBV28 to TRBJ2-1; D is perhaps TRBD2 (5 bases). Germline V gives CDR1 MDHEN, CDR2 SYDVKM. The CDR3 length is 14 residues. Between the trimmed V and J ends, which lost 5 bases and 2 bases, there was a span of 10 bases. The CDR3 DNA reads as TGTGCCAGCAGTCCGGACTTACCCTACAATGAGCAGTTCTTC. Its protein product is CASSPDLPYNEQFF. Variable domain in full (rest from reference TRBV28 and TRBJ2-1): DVKVTQSSRYLVKRTGEKVFLECVQDMDHENMFWYRQDPGLGLRLIYFSYDVKMKEKGDIPEGYSVSREKKERFSLILESASTNQTSMYLCASSPDLPYNEQFFGPGTRLTVL.

The chain uses TRBV27 and TRBJ2-1; D call uncertain. Trimming removed 1 base from V and 10 bases from J, with 5 bases in between. The CDR3 is 11 amino acids. Germline CDR1 is MNHEY and CDR2 is SMNVEV (reference sequence). In DNA form, the CDR3 reads TGTGCCAGCAGTTTATTCGGAGAGCAGTTCTTC. It is translated as CASSLFGEQFF.

In this sample, this clone turned up a few times. The chain joins TRBV5-1 to TRBJ1-6, with D perhaps matching TRBD1 (5 bases). The CDR3 sequence is 15 residues long. The V and J ends lost 4 bases and 2 bases respectively, with 10 bases between them. Germline V gives CDR1 SGHRS, CDR2 YFSETQ. CDR3 coding DNA: TGCGCCAGCAGCAATCTGGACACCTATAATTCACCCCTCCACTTT. The encoded protein is CASSNLDTYNSPLHF.

The rearrangement links TRBV6-1 to TRBJ1-5; weak D call: TRBD1 (5 bases). Germline V gene lookup returns CDR1 MNHNS and CDR2 SASEGT. CDR3 size: 14 residues. Between the trimmed V and J ends, which lost 1 base and 7 bases, there was a span of 11 bases. CDR3 coding DNA: TGTGCCAGCAGTGAAGGGGGACGCCAACAGCCCCAGCATTTT. This sequence encodes CASSEGGRQQPQHF.

The gene calls are TRBV10-2 and TRBJ2-1, with D perhaps assigned TRBD1 or TRBD2 (5 bases each). This CDR3 is 14 amino acids long. V was shortened by 5 bases and J by 5 bases, with 13 bases between the two germline ends. Germline CDR1 is WSHSY and CDR2 is SAAADI. In DNA form, the CDR3 reads TGCGCCAGCAGTTACGGGACGCGTAACAATGAGCAGTTCTTC. Its translation is CASSYGTRNNEQFF.

This chain uses TRBV2 with TRBJ2-1, with D unclear. In germline, CDR1 is SNHLY, CDR2 FYNNEI. This CDR3 is built from 15 residues. Deletions cut 7 bases from V and 2 bases from J, with 15 bases between. The CDR3 region has the DNA TGTGCCAGCACCCCTCGCGGACGAACCTACAATGAGCAGTTCTTC. Protein: CASTPRGRTYNEQFF.

The chain couples TRBV6-1 to TRBJ2-7; no clear D. This CDR3 contains 12 residues. CDR1 is MNHNS, CDR2 SASEGT, per germline. V lost 8 bases, J lost 0 bases, and 8 bases lay in between. Here the CDR3 DNA reads TGTGCCAGCGGCCAGATCTCCTACGAGCAGTACTTC. Its translation: CASGQISYEQYF.